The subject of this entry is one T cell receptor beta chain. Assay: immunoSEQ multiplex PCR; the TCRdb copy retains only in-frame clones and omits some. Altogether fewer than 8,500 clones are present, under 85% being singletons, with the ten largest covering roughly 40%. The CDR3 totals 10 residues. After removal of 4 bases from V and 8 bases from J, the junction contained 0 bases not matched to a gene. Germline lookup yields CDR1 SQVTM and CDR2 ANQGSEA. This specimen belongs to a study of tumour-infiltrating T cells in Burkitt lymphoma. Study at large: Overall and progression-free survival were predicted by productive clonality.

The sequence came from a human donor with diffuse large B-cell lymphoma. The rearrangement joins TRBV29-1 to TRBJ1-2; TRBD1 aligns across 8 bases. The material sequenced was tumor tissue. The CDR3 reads CSVGDRGYTF. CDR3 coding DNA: TGCAGCGTTGGGGACAGGGGCTACACCTTC.